The next 30 T cell receptor beta chains were all read from a single sample in a study of shared clonotypes between healthy human individuals. The method was immunoSEQ multiplex PCR; TCRdb's version includes in-frame clones alone and lacks a portion of them. The data contain about a million clones, approximately 77% of them singletons. The sample consisted of memory CD4+ T cells from PBMCs. Subset indicated: CD45RA-negative fraction. The origin of the receptors is a man aged 18-30 years in good health. Some clones in this sample may be carry-over from other donors' samples.

The chain combines TRBV6-1 with TRBJ1-2; D might be TRBD1 (5 bases). The CDR3 runs to 16 residues. The V end lost 2 bases, the J end lost 8 bases, and 21 bases lay between the germline ends. CDR1 is MNHNS and CDR2 is SASEGT in the germline V gene. The CDR3 is CASSEPTSGADRGYTF. The CDR3, as DNA: TGTGCCAGCAGTGAACCAACCAGCGGGGCCGATAGGGGCTACACCTTC.

This clone was observed at least ten times. V gene TRBV2 combines with J gene TRBJ1-5; D is undetermined. CDR1 SNHLY and CDR2 FYNNEI come from the germline V gene. The CDR3 extends over 14 amino acids. V was cut by 2 bases and J by 3 bases, with 8 bases left in between. CDR3 bases: TGTGCCAGCAGTGAAAGAGAACACAATCAGCCCCAGCATTTT. Protein sequence: CASSEREHNQPQHF.

This clone was counted only a few times. This chain uses TRBV6-6 with TRBJ2-2; no clear D. V was trimmed by 6 bases and J by 3 bases, leaving 11 bases between them. Per the germline V gene, CDR1 is MNHNY and CDR2 is SVGAGI (reference sequence). This CDR3 region has 14 residues. The CDR3 region is CASSGREDTGELFF. For the CDR3, the DNA is TGTGCCAGCAGCGGGCGCGAGGACACCGGGGAGCTGTTTTTT.

This clone was observed a few times. The rearrangement links TRBV11-1 to TRBJ1-1; D is ambiguous. The CDR3 loop spans 15 amino acids. CDR1 and CDR2 from the germline V gene are SGHAT and FQDESV (reference sequence). Trimming pared 0 bases from V and 5 bases from J, leaving 13 bases between. This chain's CDR3 is CASSLARTSKTEAFF. Here the CDR3 DNA reads TGTGCCAGCAGCTTAGCTCGGACTTCAAAAACTGAAGCTTTCTTT.

V and J are TRBV28 and TRBJ1-2; 7 bases line up with TRBD1. V was clipped by 7 bases and J by 4 bases; unmatched bases: 12. Looked up from germline, CDR1 is MDHEN and CDR2 is SYDVKM. The CDR3 sequence is 15 residues long. This chain's CDR3 is CASTPPNDRAYGYTF. The DNA of the CDR3 is TGTGCCAGCACCCCCCCCAACGACAGGGCCTATGGCTACACCTTC.

Worth noting for this clone: Other DNA sequences within the sample encode an identical CDR3. J is TRBJ2-1 and V is TRBV7-8; D perhaps matches TRBD2 (5 bases). The CDR3 sequence is 14 residues long. The germline V gene encodes CDR1 SGHVS and CDR2 FQNEAQ. V was pared by 1 base and J by 4 bases, with 8 bases between. This CDR3 is CASSLEGGYNEQFF. CDR3 bases: TGTGCCAGCAGCTTAGAGGGCGGGTACAATGAGCAGTTCTTC.

The CDR3 nucleotides read TGTGCCAGCAGTGAAATCGGGACAGGGGGCAACGAGCAGTACTTC. Translation: CASSEIGTGGNEQYF. The J gene is TRBJ2-7, the V gene TRBV25-1; 12 bases are shared with TRBD1. The CDR3 is made up of 15 amino acids. The germline V gene has CDR1 MGHDK and CDR2 SYGVNS. V was clipped by 2 bases and J by 5 bases; unmatched bases: 4.

This clone turned up a few times. This rearrangement joins TRBV2 to TRBJ2-3; D may be TRBD2 (5 bases). The CDR3 runs 14 residues. Per germline, CDR1 SNHLY and CDR2 FYNNEI. Trimming stripped 11 bases from V and 6 bases from J, with 21 bases between. DNA for the CDR3: TGTGCCTCTAAAGTTCGGGAAGGTGGTGATACGCAGTATTTT. This translates into CASKVREGGDTQYF.

V is TRBV5-1 and J is TRBJ1-2; D is unresolved. With 2 bases removed from V and 4 bases from J, the gap between germline ends came to 15 bases. The germline gives CDR1 SGHRS, CDR2 YFSETQ. The CDR3 is 15 residues long. This chain's CDR3 is CASSLPNPDGYGYTF. The CDR3 DNA is TGCGCCAGCAGCTTACCTAACCCTGATGGCTATGGCTACACCTTC.

The chain joins TRBV2 to TRBJ1-5, with a weak D call TRBD1 (5 bases). Trimming took off 4 bases at V and 0 bases at J, with 10 bases between the two ends. Germline CDR1 is SNHLY and CDR2 is FYNNEI. The CDR3 is 15 amino acids. The CDR3 DNA follows: TGTGCCAGCAGTGTTGGGGCGTTTAGCAATCAGCCCCAGCATTTT. It encodes CASSVGAFSNQPQHF.

This CDR3 reads CASSAQGMTDTQYF. The CDR3 bases are TGTGCCAGCAGTGCCCAGGGGATGACAGATACGCAGTATTTT. The chain has TRBV2 and TRBJ2-3, with D perhaps matching TRBD1 (6 bases). V dropped 4 bases and J dropped 3 bases, with 11 bases sitting between them. The CDR3 runs 14 residues. CDR1 is SNHLY and CDR2 is FYNNEI in the germline V gene. Looking up the rest from reference TRBV2 and TRBJ2-3 gives the full variable domain: EPEVTQTPSHQVTQMGQEVILRCVPISNHLYFYWYRQILGQKVEFLVSFYNNEISEKSEIFDDQFSVERPDGSNFTLKIRSTKLEDSAMYFCASSAQGMTDTQYFGPGTRLTVL.

The chain links TRBV5-1 to TRBJ2-5; 9 bases are a match to TRBD2. The CDR3 contains 13 residues. After removal of 4 bases from V and 4 bases from J, the junction contained 2 bases not matched to a gene. CDR1 is SGHRS and CDR2 is YFSETQ in the germline V gene. CDR3 in DNA: TGCGCCAGCAGCGGGGGACTAGCAGAGACCCAGTACTTC. Translating gives CASSGGLAETQYF.

The chain has TRBV28 and TRBJ1-2; perhaps TRBD1 as D (5 bases). Germline values: CDR1 MDHEN, CDR2 SYDVKM. Trimming cost V 8 bases and J 2 bases, with 12 bases left between them. The CDR3 is 13 residues long. CDR3 sequence: CASGPRENYGYTF. Written as DNA, the CDR3 is TGTGCCAGCGGGCCCAGGGAAAACTATGGCTACACCTTC.

This chain joins TRBV6-5 and TRBJ2-2, with a tentative D call TRBD1 (5 bases). This CDR3 has 15 residues. The germline V gene has CDR1 MNHEY and CDR2 SVGAGI. The V and J ends lost 1 base and 0 bases respectively, with 6 bases between them. The CDR3 DNA sequence: TGTGCCAGCAGTTACTGGACAACGAACACCGGGGAGCTGTTTTTT. It specifies CASSYWTTNTGELFF.

The V and J genes are TRBV28 and TRBJ1-2; a weak D match, TRBD1 (5 bases). CDR3 size: 13 residues. The V gene lost 8 bases and the J gene lost 5 bases, with 15 bases spanning the gap. The germline V gene has CDR1 MDHEN and CDR2 SYDVKM. This chain's CDR3 is CASWRGQGYGYTF. For the CDR3, the DNA is TGTGCCAGCTGGAGGGGCCAAGGGTATGGCTACACCTTC.

This clone was seen just once. The chain employs TRBV7-8 and TRBJ2-2; TRBD1 agrees at 7 bases. The V segment lost 5 bases and the J segment 7 bases; nucleotides outside the gene matches: 10. The CDR3 length is 15 residues. Germline loops: CDR1 SGHVS, CDR2 FQNEAQ. Here the CDR3 reads CASSPGTALGGELFF. Here the CDR3 DNA reads TGTGCCAGCAGCCCAGGGACAGCCCTGGGCGGGGAGCTGTTTTTT.

This clone was observed a handful of times. The chain recombines TRBV28 with TRBJ2-7; D could derive from TRBD1 or TRBD2 (5 bases each). The V end lost 6 bases, the J end lost 2 bases, and 14 bases lay between the germline ends. CDR1 MDHEN and CDR2 SYDVKM come from the germline V gene. The CDR3 is 14 amino acids. The CDR3 coding sequence is TGTGCCAGCAGGACCCTGGGACCTACCTACGAGCAGTACTTC. This encodes CASRTLGPTYEQYF.

This clone was observed many times. Other DNA variants within this sample encode the same CDR3. This rearrangement joins TRBV6-5 to TRBJ1-3, with D uncertain. The CDR3 is made up of 15 amino acids. V was cut by 0 bases and J by 4 bases, with 10 bases left in between. Germline V CDR1 and CDR2: MNHEY, SVGAGI. In nucleotides, the CDR3 is TGTGCCAGCAGTTACTCGGCAGGCGTGGGAAACACCATATATTTT. As protein: CASSYSAGVGNTIYF.

V and J are TRBV6-5 and TRBJ1-2, with D tentatively TRBD1 (5 bases). CDR3 length equals 13 residues. Trimming shortened V by 8 bases and J by 4 bases, and 14 bases separated the two germline ends. Per the germline V gene, CDR1 is MNHEY and CDR2 is SVGAGI. The CDR3: CASSYGGVYGYTF. The CDR3 nucleotides read TGTGCCAGCTCTTACGGGGGGGTCTATGGCTACACCTTC.

In this sample, this clone turned up a few times. This sequence joins TRBV14 and TRBJ2-7, with D possibly being TRBD1 or TRBD2 (5 bases each). This CDR3 is 14 amino acids long. Trimming cost V 5 bases and J 6 bases, with 17 bases left between them. Germline values: CDR1 SGHDN, CDR2 FVKESK. CDR3: CASSLRGADREQYF. The CDR3 nucleotides are TGTGCCAGCAGCTTACGGGGCGCGGATCGCGAGCAGTACTTC.

This clone was detected a few times. Other DNA sequences of this sample code for an identical CDR3. This chain uses TRBV29-1 with TRBJ1-1; 8 bases line up with TRBD1. CDR3 length: 12 amino acids. Germline V CDR1 and CDR2: SQVTM, ANQGSEA. Trimming removed 6 bases from V and 5 bases from J; junction bases left unmatched: 5. CDR3 nucleotide sequence: TGCAGCGTAGAACAGGGGGGGACTGAAGCTTTCTTT. Encoded protein: CSVEQGGTEAFF.

The V and J genes are TRBV5-1 and TRBJ1-1; 10 bases agree with TRBD1. The CDR3 runs to 16 residues. Germline CDR1 and CDR2: SGHRS and YFSETQ. The V and J ends lost 1 base and 7 bases, in that order; junction bases with no gene match: 10. The CDR3 here is CASSLTAPGQGFEAFF. In DNA, the CDR3 is TGCGCCAGCAGCTTGACCGCCCCGGGACAGGGGTTTGAAGCTTTCTTT.

The chain joins TRBV7-2 to TRBJ2-1, with D tentatively TRBD2 (6 bases). Trimming pared 5 bases from V and 9 bases from J, leaving 23 bases between. CDR1 SGHTA and CDR2 FQGNSA come from the germline V gene. The CDR3 has 16 residues. The CDR3 DNA is TGTGCCAGCAGCCCCTGGATAGCGGACCTACCCAGTGAGCAGTTCTTC. This gives the protein CASSPWIADLPSEQFF.

The rearrangement joins TRBV6-1 to TRBJ1-2, with D possibly being TRBD1 (5 bases). The CDR3 loop spans 13 amino acids. Trimming took off 5 bases at V and 4 bases at J, with 11 bases between the two ends. Germline values: CDR1 MNHNS, CDR2 SASEGT. The CDR3 coding sequence is TGTGCCAGCAGTATCGACAGAATCTATGGCTACACCTTC. Its translation: CASSIDRIYGYTF.

The rearrangement uses TRBV11-3 and TRBJ2-1; 12 bases match TRBD2. Unmatched junction bases numbered 12, after V lost 5 bases and J lost 13 bases. Germline V lookup: CDR1 SGHNT, CDR2 YENEEA. The CDR3 extends over 15 amino acids. The DNA of the CDR3 is TGTGCCAGCAGCCTAGCGGGAGGGCTCACAACCACCCAGTTCTTC. It codes for CASSLAGGLTTTQFF.

This sequence joins TRBV5-1 and TRBJ1-4; possibly TRBD1 for D (6 bases). Trimming left V 0 bases short and J 1 base short, with 13 bases between. CDR1 and CDR2 (germline): SGHRS, YFSETQ. This CDR3 spans 17 amino acids. This CDR3 is CASSLGDRLGTNEKLFF. CDR3 DNA sequence: TGCGCCAGCAGCTTGGGCGACAGGCTGGGAACTAATGAAAAACTGTTTTTT.

The chain couples TRBV9 to TRBJ2-5; 10 bases are a match to TRBD1. The V gene's germline CDR1 is SGDLS and CDR2 YYNGEE. The ends lost 4 bases at V and 5 bases at J; junction bases unmatched: 11. CDR3 length: 16 amino acids. CDR3 sequence: CASSPPGTGVGETQYF. CDR3 nucleotide sequence: TGTGCCAGCAGCCCCCCGGGGACAGGGGTGGGGGAGACCCAGTACTTC.

The rearrangement joins TRBV7-2 to TRBJ2-2, with 7 bases fitting TRBD1. This CDR3 spans 15 amino acids. Trimming cost V 2 bases and J 7 bases; bases outside gene matches: 7. The germline V gene encodes CDR1 SGHTA and CDR2 FQGNSA. CDR3 DNA: TGTGCCAGCAGCTTAACCTACAGGGGTAACGGGGAGCTGTTTTTT. Translating it yields CASSLTYRGNGELFF.

The V and J genes are TRBV5-4 and TRBJ1-2; 8 nucleotides align to TRBD1. CDR1 and CDR2 from the germline V gene are SGHNT and YYREEE (reference sequence). Losses at the gene ends were 4 bases for V and 0 bases for J; bases not matched to a gene: 2. There are 14 residues in the CDR3. CDR3 loop: CASSPRGPNYGYTF. DNA of the CDR3: TGTGCCAGCAGCCCCAGGGGGCCTAACTATGGCTACACCTTC.

The chain couples TRBV18 to TRBJ1-5; D not certain. Germline CDR1 is KGHSH and CDR2 is LQKENI. V lost 5 bases to trimming and J lost 7 bases, with 12 bases between them. This CDR3 comprises 13 residues. The CDR3 DNA reads as TGTGCCAGCTCAAGGGAACGGGAGCAGCCCCAGCATTTT. Protein product: CASSREREQPQHF.